This T cell receptor (beta chain) was found in a study of blood T cells in healthy people across ages. Whole-study findings and limits: Naive T cell percentage and TCR beta diversity correlated strongly.

A J-beta primer mix and a sample-barcoded 5' primer were used in a second PCR of roughly 6 to 11 cycles. TCRdb reanalysed the 5' RACE reads using MiXCR and keeps one entry per CDR3 protein. The sample yields 700,000 to 1,000,000 distinct CDR3 sequences, roughly 44% seen once. There are a few counts of this clonotype. The antigen remains unidentified. The CDR3 sequence is 16 residues long. CDR1 and CDR2 from the germline V gene are MNHEY and SVGAGI. With V trimmed by 6 bases and J by 1 base, 7 bases remained unmatched. The sequence derives from a man in his fifties or sixties in good health. The chain carries TRBV6-5 and TRBJ2-5; 11 bases are a match to TRBD2. The sequencing sample was made of blood. The CDR3 loop is CASSPGSGGAQETQYF. The CDR3 coding sequence is TGTGCCAGCAGCCCCGGTAGCGGGGGGGCCCAAGAGACCCAGTACTTC.